The 12 T cell receptor beta chains below come from one sample, sequenced in a study of blood T cell repertoires in COVID-19. Sequencing used immunoSEQ multiplex PCR; TCRdb keeps in-frame clones, though not all of them. Among some 330,000 clones, 83% were seen once, and the ten largest hold 5% to 5.5%. Material: PBMCs or T cells enriched from blood (not recorded which). The receptor source for this set is a woman in her forties or fifties who had recovered from COVID-19.

The rearrangement links TRBV19 to TRBJ1-6; 9 nucleotides line up with TRBD1. V lost 2 bases and J lost 10; bases outside the gene matches: 15. CDR3 size: 18 residues. The germline gives CDR1 LNHDA, CDR2 SQIVND (reference sequence). The CDR3, as DNA: TGTGCCAGTAGTATAATGCCCTCCTGGGCGACAGGGGGGTCACCCCTCCACTTT. Its protein is CASSIMPSWATGGSPLHF.

This sequence joins TRBV4-3 and TRBJ2-3; maybe TRBD2 (7 bases). This CDR3 spans 18 amino acids. V lost 1 base and J lost 6, with 23 bases in between. Germline V gene lookup returns CDR1 LGHNA and CDR2 YSLEER. CDR3 sequence reads: CASSQGLPQGGATDTQYF. The DNA of the CDR3 is TGCGCCAGCAGCCAAGGGCTCCCACAAGGGGGGGCAACGGATACGCAGTATTTT.

This clone was recorded only once. The rearrangement joins TRBV5-1 to TRBJ1-1; D is unclear. Germline CDR1 SGHRS, CDR2 YFSETQ. V was trimmed by 1 base and J by 4 bases, leaving 11 bases between them. The CDR3 is 14 residues long. CDR3 sequence: CASSLTGYSTEAFF. CDR3 bases: TGCGCCAGCAGCTTGACGGGGTATTCCACTGAAGCTTTCTTT.

The rearrangement uses TRBV11-2 and TRBJ1-2; D gene unclear. This CDR3 region has 13 residues. Trimming shortened V by 5 bases and J by 5 bases, and 12 bases separated the two germline ends. Germline assignment: CDR1 SGHAT and CDR2 FQNNGV. CDR3 DNA sequence: TGTGCCAGCAGCCTAGGACTTTCTTATGGCTACACCTTC. Its translation is CASSLGLSYGYTF.

This clone has a handful of counts. The chain joins TRBV3-1 (or the pseudogene TRBV3-2) to TRBJ1-2; D perhaps matches TRBD1 (5 bases). The germline V gene has CDR1 LGHDT and CDR2 YNNKEL (reference sequence). The V gene lost 0 bases and the J gene lost 4 bases, with 9 bases spanning the gap. The CDR3 runs to 14 residues. The CDR3 nucleotides read TGTGCCAGCAGCCAAGATCCGACAGTCTATGGCTACACCTTC. Protein sequence: CASSQDPTVYGYTF.

V is TRBV5-5 and J is TRBJ2-7; weak D call: TRBD2 (5 bases). Germline assignment: CDR1 SGHKS and CDR2 YYEKEE (reference sequence). The CDR3 spans 14 residues. Between the trimmed V and J ends, which lost 3 bases and 5 bases, there was a span of 15 bases. The CDR3 reads CASSSTLNGNEQYF. CDR3 bases: TGTGCCAGCAGCTCAACGCTGAACGGGAACGAGCAGTACTTC. The full variable domain, its missing parts supplied by reference TRBV5-5 and TRBJ2-7, is DAGVTQSPTHLIKTRGQQVTLRCSPISGHKSVSWYQQVLGQGPQFIFQYYEKEERGRGNFPDRFSARQFPNYSSELNVNALLLGDSALYLCASSSTLNGNEQYFGPGTRLTVT.

The chain is built from TRBV5-1 and TRBJ1-1; 8 positions agree with TRBD1. This CDR3 has 16 amino acids. Germline lookup yields CDR1 SGHRS and CDR2 YFSETQ. J was trimmed by 6 bases and V by 4 bases; bases with no gene match: 14. The CDR3 DNA reads TGCGCCAGCAGCCCTGACAGGGGCTCCTTGCCTGCTGAAGCTTTCTTT. Protein: CASSPDRGSLPAEAFF.

J is TRBJ2-1 and V is TRBV7-9; D is unresolved. Per the germline V gene, CDR1 is SEHNR and CDR2 is FQNEAQ (reference sequence). This CDR3 has 14 residues. Between the trimmed V and J ends, which lost 2 bases and 5 bases, there was a span of 10 bases. The CDR3 loop is CASSLSGGNNEQFF. CDR3 coding DNA: TGTGCCAGCAGCTTATCCGGCGGAAACAATGAGCAGTTCTTC.

The chain recombines TRBV29-1 with TRBJ1-2, with D perhaps TRBD1 (6 bases). CDR1 and CDR2 from the germline V gene are SQVTM and ANQGSEA. Trimming left V 6 bases short and J 4 bases short, with 18 bases between. The CDR3 sequence is 14 residues long. The CDR3, as DNA: TGCAGCGTCAGCGGGGGCGACTATTCCTATGGCTACACCTTC. Amino acids: CSVSGGDYSYGYTF.

The V gene is TRBV25-1, the J gene TRBJ2-3, with 9 bases lining up with TRBD2. Germline CDR1 MGHDK, CDR2 SYGVNS. V lost 3 bases to trimming and J lost 8 bases; unmatched junction nucleotides: 9. CDR3 length: 15 residues. This CDR3 is CASSDVGLAAGTQYF. The DNA of the CDR3 is TGTGCCAGCAGTGATGTGGGACTAGCCGCGGGTACGCAGTATTTT.

In this sample, this clone turned up once. This chain connects TRBV7-2 to TRBJ1-2; D is perhaps TRBD1 (6 bases). The CDR3 loop spans 16 amino acids. CDR1 is SGHTA, CDR2 FQGNSA, per germline. Trimming took off 5 bases at V and 0 bases at J, with 16 bases between the two ends. The chain's CDR3 is CASSGTRTAANYGYTF. CDR3 in DNA: TGTGCCAGCAGCGGGACCCGGACAGCGGCTAACTATGGCTACACCTTC.

The chain has TRBV7-3 and TRBJ2-2, with D possibly being TRBD1 (6 bases). The CDR3 has 16 residues. Germline V gene sequence: CDR1 SGHTA, CDR2 FQGTGA. Trimming cost V 7 bases and J 5 bases, with 20 bases left between them. CDR3 bases: TGTGCCAGCACCATAAAACAGGGTGTTGGGACCGGGGAGCTGTTTTTT. It encodes CASTIKQGVGTGELFF.